Listed here are 26 T cell receptor beta chains from one sample, sequenced in a study of naive and memory T cell subsets. These receptors' targets are unknown. The beta constant-region primer was an equimolar mix of two oligonucleotides covering TRBC1 and TRBC2. Ligated cDNA was amplified by four rounds of PCR with nested alpha and beta constant-region primers and SP2. TCRdb re-analysed the UMI-ligation and nested PCR reads in MiXCR, keeping a single row per CDR3 protein. The data contain about 150,000 distinct CDR3 sequences, under 25% of them singletons. Study results and limitations: Especially in CD8 cells, naive repertoires contained a few larger clonotypes, possibly CD45RA-re-expressing memory cells.

Sequenced material: naive CD4+ T cells from blood. These receptors came from a human donor in good health.

This chain connects TRBV7-9 to TRBJ2-1, with 13 bases matching TRBD2. Germline loops: CDR1 SEHNR, CDR2 FQNEAQ (reference sequence). The V gene end was trimmed by 5 bases and the J gene end by 6 bases; junction bases not matched to a gene: 4. The CDR3 is 15 amino acids. The DNA for the CDR3 is TGTGCCAGCAGCCCGGGACTAGCGGGATTCAATGAGCAGTTCTTC. It specifies CASSPGLAGFNEQFF.

This clonotype was detected a few times. The chain combines TRBV7-2 with TRBJ2-1; D may be TRBD2 (6 bases). Looked up from germline, CDR1 is SGHTA and CDR2 is FQGNSA. CDR3 length: 15 residues. Trimming removed 0 bases from V and 7 bases from J, with 13 bases in between. The CDR3: CASSLARDSRNEQFF. The CDR3 DNA reads TGTGCCAGCAGCTTAGCGCGGGACTCTCGGAATGAGCAGTTCTTC.

In the case of this clonotype: Without the conserved terminal phenylalanine or tryptophan, this CDR3 likely stems from a read error. The chain uses TRBV5-4 and TRBJ2-2, with D perhaps matching TRBD1 (6 bases). The germline V and J ends were trimmed by 3 bases and 3 bases, with 9 bases remaining between them. CDR1 and CDR2 from the germline V gene are SGHNT and YYREEE (reference sequence). The CDR3 contains 14 residues. This CDR3 is CASSSGTHTGELFS. The DNA of the CDR3 is TGTGCCAGCAGCTCCGGGACACACACCGGGGAGCTGTTTTCT.

The chain uses TRBV20-1 and TRBJ2-1; D unresolved. V was pared by 0 bases and J by 6 bases, with 15 bases between. The CDR3 length is 15 residues. Germline loops: CDR1 DFQATT, CDR2 SNEGSKA (reference sequence). CDR3 loop: CSARDRQVGINEQFF. As DNA, the CDR3 is TGCAGTGCTAGAGATAGGCAGGTAGGGATCAATGAGCAGTTCTTC.

This clonotype appeared a few times. The rearrangement links TRBV6-2 or TRBV6-3 to TRBJ2-1; 7 positions match TRBD2. Germline CDR1 and CDR2: MNHEY and SVGEGT. The CDR3 covers 13 residues. With V trimmed by 7 bases and J by 9 bases, 9 bases remained unmatched. Here the CDR3 DNA reads TGTGCCAGCACCTTCGGGACGGGGGGTGAGCAGTTCTTC. Residues: CASTFGTGGEQFF.

This clonotype was observed a few times. This chain uses TRBV28 with TRBJ2-1; TRBD2 agrees at 12 bases. Looked up from germline, CDR1 is MDHEN and CDR2 is SYDVKM. V trimming: 5 bases; J trimming: 0 bases; junction bases outside the gene matches: 2. The CDR3 runs 16 residues. Here the CDR3 reads CASSTSGRISYNEQFF. Written as DNA, the CDR3 is TGTGCCAGCAGTACTAGCGGGAGGATCTCCTACAATGAGCAGTTCTTC.

This clonotype has more than one count but fewer than ten. The chain has TRBV28 and TRBJ2-7; the match to TRBD2 covers 13 bases. The CDR3 consists of 15 residues. The trim removed 9 bases at V and 2 bases at J, leaving 7 bases unmatched. Germline CDR1 reads MDHEN; CDR2 reads SYDVKM. CDR3 sequence (DNA): TGTGCCAGTTTGCCCGGGACTAGCGGGACCTACGAGCAGTACTTC. Amino acids: CASLPGTSGTYEQYF.

The chain joins TRBV3-1 to TRBJ1-1, with TRBD1 matching over 8 bases. The trim removed 3 bases at V and 0 bases at J, leaving 9 bases unmatched. The CDR3 loop spans 17 amino acids. CDR1 is LGHDT and CDR2 is YNNKEL in the germline V gene (reference sequence). The CDR3 reads CASSHPGTGPLNTEAFF. The DNA for the CDR3 is TGTGCCAGCAGCCACCCCGGGACAGGACCCTTGAACACTGAAGCTTTCTTT. Looking up the rest from reference TRBV3-1 and TRBJ1-1 gives the full variable domain: DTAVSQTPKYLVTQMGNDKSIKCEQNLGHDTMYWYKQDSKKFLKIMFSYNNKELIINETVPNRFSPKSPDKAHLNLHINSLELGDSAVYFCASSHPGTGPLNTEAFFGQGTRLTVV.

This clonotype was seen more than once but under ten times. The chain is built from TRBV20-1 and TRBJ1-1, with D possibly being TRBD1 (5 bases). Germline CDR1 and CDR2: DFQATT and SNEGSKA (reference sequence). V was pared by 0 bases and J by 5 bases, with 13 bases between. The CDR3 consists of 14 residues. In DNA, the CDR3 is TGCAGTGCTAGAGATATGTCAGGGAGGACTGAAGCTTTCTTT. Translating it yields CSARDMSGRTEAFF.

This clonotype was seen a few times. The CDR3: CSVPIFRGTFF. The CDR3 DNA is TGCAGCGTTCCCATTTTCAGGGGTACGTTCTTC. The chain links TRBV29-1 to TRBJ2-1; TRBD1 might be the D (6 bases). CDR3 size: 11 residues. Trimming cost V 5 bases and J 15 bases, with 17 bases left between them. The germline V gene has CDR1 SQVTM and CDR2 ANQGSEA.

This clonotype was recorded at least ten times. V gene TRBV29-1 combines with J gene TRBJ2-1, with 7 bases matching TRBD1. In germline, CDR1 is SQVTM, CDR2 ANQGSEA. V lost 4 bases, J lost 2 bases, and 5 bases stayed unmatched. The CDR3 length is 14 residues. The CDR3 is CSVADRATYNEQFF. The CDR3 DNA follows: TGCAGCGTTGCCGACAGGGCGACCTACAATGAGCAGTTCTTC.

The rearrangement links TRBV12-3 or TRBV12-4 to TRBJ2-3, with TRBD1 matching 7 bases. Unmatched junction bases numbered 4, after V lost 4 bases and J lost 3 bases. The CDR3 extends over 14 amino acids. The CDR3 reads CASSSDRRTDTQYF. The CDR3 nucleotides are TGTGCCAGCAGTTCGGACAGGAGGACAGATACGCAGTATTTT.

J is TRBJ2-5 and V is TRBV30; the D is unclear. Deletions cut 3 bases from V and 7 bases from J, with 15 bases between. The CDR3 consists of 13 residues. Looked up from germline, CDR1 is GTSNPN and CDR2 is SVGIG (reference sequence). CDR3 amino acids: CAWRRVATGTQYF. The CDR3 nucleotides read TGTGCCTGGAGACGCGTGGCCACGGGGACCCAGTACTTC.

The V call is TRBV25-1, the J call TRBJ2-5, with unresolved D. Trimming left V 6 bases short and J 5 bases short, with 13 bases between. The CDR3 totals 13 residues. The germline CDR1 and CDR2 sequences are MGHDK and SYGVNS. CDR3 sequence: CASSAPSTETQYF. The CDR3 bases are TGTGCCAGCAGCGCTCCCAGCACGGAGACCCAGTACTTC. The full variable domain, its missing parts supplied by reference TRBV25-1 and TRBJ2-5, is EADIYQTPRYLVIGTGKKITLECSQTMGHDKMYWYQQDPGMELHLIHYSYGVNSTEKGDLSSESTVSRIRTEHFPLTLESARPSHTSQYLCASSAPSTETQYFGPGTRLLVL.

The V gene is TRBV3-1, the J gene TRBJ2-1, with TRBD2 identical over 10 bases. The CDR3 consists of 16 residues. The J segment lost 2 bases and the V segment lost 0 bases, leaving 1 base of the junction unmatched. Looked up from germline, CDR1 is LGHDT and CDR2 is YNNKEL (reference sequence). The chain's CDR3 is CASSQDGLAAYNEQFF. In DNA, the CDR3 is TGTGCCAGCAGCCAAGACGGACTAGCGGCCTACAATGAGCAGTTCTTC.

The V call is TRBV5-1, the J call TRBJ2-1, with 8 bases identical to TRBD2. Germline V gene data show CDR1 as SGHRS and CDR2 as YFSETQ. V trimming: 6 bases; J trimming: 7 bases; junction bases outside the gene matches: 18. The CDR3 totals 17 residues. The CDR3 protein is CASTKEVWRGVSNEQFF. In DNA form, the CDR3 reads TGCGCCAGCACCAAGGAGGTGTGGCGGGGGGTTTCGAATGAGCAGTTCTTC.

This clonotype has more than one count but fewer than ten. The rearrangement joins TRBV20-1 to TRBJ2-3; perhaps TRBD1 as D (5 bases). The CDR3 extends over 11 amino acids. Trimming took 6 bases from V and 6 from J, leaving 10 bases between them. Germline CDR1 reads DFQATT; CDR2 reads SNEGSKA (reference sequence). The DNA of the CDR3 is TGCAGTGCAGGGGCAAGGGATACGCAGTATTTT. This sequence encodes CSAGARDTQYF.

The CDR3 region is CASIGDRDRGHNEQFF. CDR3 bases: TGTGCCAGTATAGGAGATCGGGACAGGGGACACAATGAGCAGTTCTTC. The chain uses TRBV28 and TRBJ2-1, with 10 positions matching TRBD1. Germline CDR1 reads MDHEN; CDR2 reads SYDVKM. The CDR3 is 16 residues long. V shed 9 bases, J shed 5 bases, and the junction held 13 bases outside the gene matches.

This clonotype has a count of ten or more. The V gene is TRBV12-3 or TRBV12-4, the J gene TRBJ2-1, with D unclear. This CDR3 is 11 amino acids long. Trimming removed 4 bases from V and 5 bases from J, with 3 bases in between. The CDR3 is CASSSHNEQFF. The CDR3 nucleotides are TGTGCCAGCAGTTCTCACAATGAGCAGTTCTTC.

The chain recombines TRBV5-1 with TRBJ2-1; D not resolved. The CDR3 loop spans 13 amino acids. From germline, CDR1 is SGHRS and CDR2 YFSETQ. V was cut by 2 bases and J by 8 bases, with 11 bases left in between. CDR3 bases: TGCGCCAGCAGCTTATCGGAAGGCGATGAGCAGTTCTTC. It specifies CASSLSEGDEQFF.

This clonotype has at least ten counts. The chain recombines TRBV9 with TRBJ2-3, with D perhaps matching TRBD1 or TRBD2 (6 bases each). Germline lookup yields CDR1 SGDLS and CDR2 YYNGEE. The CDR3 spans 15 residues. Trimming took 3 bases from V and 7 from J, leaving 18 bases between them. CDR3 coding DNA: TGTGCCAGCAGCGCGAGACCTGGAGGGGGTAATACGCAGTATTTT. Encoded protein: CASSARPGGGNTQYF. The full variable domain, in which reference TRBV9 and TRBJ2-3 provide the parts outside the CDR3, is DSGVTQTPKHLITATGQRVTLRCSPRSGDLSVYWYQQSLDQGLQFLIQYYNGEERAKGNILERFSAQQFPDLHSELNLSSLELGDSALYFCASSARPGGGNTQYFGPGTRLTVL.

The chain has TRBV7-6 and TRBJ2-5; the D gene is possibly TRBD1 (6 bases). Trimming took 3 bases from V and 7 from J, leaving 15 bases between them. The CDR3 runs 14 residues. Germline V gene data show CDR1 as SGHVS and CDR2 as FNYEAQ. CDR3 DNA: TGTGCCAGCAGCTTTTCAAGGGACACGGGGACCCAGTACTTC. Its translation: CASSFSRDTGTQYF.

The chain is built from TRBV15 and TRBJ2-7, with 12 positions matching TRBD1. The V segment lost 6 bases and the J segment 5 bases; nucleotides outside the gene matches: 2. The germline V gene encodes CDR1 LNHNV and CDR2 YYDKDF (reference sequence). This CDR3 is built from 13 residues. CDR3 loop: CATRGQGANEQYF. The CDR3 coding sequence is TGTGCCACCAGGGGACAGGGGGCAAACGAGCAGTACTTC.

This clonotype was seen a few times. The V and J genes are TRBV15 and TRBJ2-3; TRBD1 matches at 8 bases. The CDR3 spans 15 residues. Germline lookup yields CDR1 LNHNV and CDR2 YYDKDF (reference sequence). V shed 2 bases and J 0 bases; nucleotides not matched to a gene: 1. CDR3 amino acids: CATSRNRGSTDTQYF. The CDR3 DNA sequence: TGTGCCACCAGCAGAAACAGGGGGAGCACAGATACGCAGTATTTT.

The chain links TRBV29-1 to TRBJ2-7, with TRBD1 identical over 8 bases. Per the germline V gene, CDR1 is SQVTM and CDR2 is ANQGSEA. This CDR3 is 12 amino acids long. Trimming cost V 6 bases and J 3 bases; bases outside gene matches: 4. CDR3 amino acids: CSVGGQDYEQYF. Written as DNA, the CDR3 is TGCAGCGTGGGGGGACAGGACTACGAGCAGTACTTC.

This clonotype has more than one count but fewer than ten. V usage is TRBV29-1 and J usage is TRBJ2-1, with 9 bases lining up with TRBD2. Losses at the gene ends were 4 bases for V and 6 bases for J; bases not matched to a gene: 16. CDR1 SQVTM and CDR2 ANQGSEA come from the germline V gene. The CDR3 totals 17 residues. CDR3 nucleotide sequence: TGCAGCGTTGCCGGGATAGCGGGAGAGGGGGGGCTCAATGAGCAGTTCTTC. It is translated as CSVAGIAGEGGLNEQFF.